This is a list of T cell receptor beta chains from one sample in a study of CXCR3-negative and CXCR3-positive naive CD8 T cells. TCRdb re-called the 5' RACE reads; every CDR3 protein appears as one record, without DNA. This listing includes over 20,000 distinct CDR3 sequences. Sequenced: naive CXCR3- CD8+ T cells from blood. These receptors were collected from a human donor in good health. Some clones in this sample may be carry-over from other donors' samples. CDR3s include the opening cysteine and the closing phenylalanine or tryptophan. The order of the fields is V gene, J gene, CDR3 protein.

V: TRBV10-2
J: TRBJ2-1
CDR3: CASSESGLTISYNEQFF

V: TRBV29-1
J: TRBJ1-5
CDR3: CSYLLISNQPQHF

V: TRBV20-1
J: TRBJ2-1
CDR3: CSWTGGYEQFF

V: TRBV28
J: TRBJ1-2
CDR3: CASSSARGQRLYGYTF

V: TRBV7-2
J: TRBJ2-3
CDR3: CASSHHRTDTQYF

V: TRBV20-1
J: TRBJ2-1
CDR3: CSAISGTGNYNEQFF

V: TRBV20-1
J: TRBJ2-2
CDR3: CSARPGLRQGELFF

V: TRBV6-5
J: TRBJ1-4
CDR3: CASSYGQGGVGEKLFF

V: TRBV7-3
J: TRBJ2-7
CDR3: CASRPSGGAYEQYF

V: TRBV4-3
J: TRBJ2-1
CDR3: CASSPSSGGQYEQFF

V: TRBV4-3
J: TRBJ2-1
CDR3: CASSPQAAGKKYNEQFF

V: TRBV20-1
J: TRBJ2-1
CDR3: CSVVAESSYNEQFF

V: TRBV12-3/TRBV12-4
J: TRBJ1-1
CDR3: CASSPDSPFTEAFF